This TCR beta chain was retrieved from a study of T cell responses to AZD1222 COVID-19 vaccine. The CDR3 totals 16 residues. From germline, CDR1 is LNHNV and CDR2 YYDKDF (reference sequence). The V gene end was trimmed by 0 bases and the J gene end by 3 bases; junction bases not matched to a gene: 3. Clones were read by immunoSEQ multiplex PCR, and TCRdb kept only the in-frame ones, dropping some. The profile shows around 170,000 clones, around 88% of them singletons. Details on this clone: Its specificity is unknown.

General observations from the study: Dominant CD4 TCR responses targeted spike regions 160-218 and 743-854.

The clonotype comes from an adult who received the AZD1222 COVID-19 vaccine. The V call is TRBV15, the J call TRBJ1-2; 11 nucleotides match TRBD1. The starting material was peripheral blood, obtained 28 days after the second AZD1222 dose. The CDR3 DNA reads TGTGCCACCAGCAGAGAGGGGACAGGGGGTCACTATGGCTACACCTTC. Amino acids: CATSREGTGGHYGYTF.